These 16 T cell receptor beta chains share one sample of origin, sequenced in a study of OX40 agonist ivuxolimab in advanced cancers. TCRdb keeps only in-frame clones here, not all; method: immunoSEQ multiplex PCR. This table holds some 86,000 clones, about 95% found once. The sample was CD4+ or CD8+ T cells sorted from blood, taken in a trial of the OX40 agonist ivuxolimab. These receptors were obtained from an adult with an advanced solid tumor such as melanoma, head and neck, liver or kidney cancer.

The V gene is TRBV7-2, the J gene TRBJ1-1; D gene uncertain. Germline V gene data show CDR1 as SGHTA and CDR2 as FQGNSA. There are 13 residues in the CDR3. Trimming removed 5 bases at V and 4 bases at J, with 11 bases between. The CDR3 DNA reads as TGTGCCAGCAGCCTGGTTTCGAGCACTGAAGCTTTCTTT. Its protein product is CASSLVSSTEAFF.

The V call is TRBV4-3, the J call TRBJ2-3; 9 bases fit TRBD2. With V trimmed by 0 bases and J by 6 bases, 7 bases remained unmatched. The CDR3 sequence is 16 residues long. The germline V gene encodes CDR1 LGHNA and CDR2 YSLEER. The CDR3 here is CASSQDAGGPGDTQYF. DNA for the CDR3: TGCGCCAGCAGCCAAGATGCGGGAGGGCCGGGGGATACGCAGTATTTT.

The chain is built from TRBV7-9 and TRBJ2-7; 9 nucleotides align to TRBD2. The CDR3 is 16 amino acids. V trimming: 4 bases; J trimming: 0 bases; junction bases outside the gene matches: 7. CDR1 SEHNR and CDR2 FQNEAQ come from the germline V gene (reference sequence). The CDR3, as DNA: TGTGCCAGCAGCTCTCCGACTAGCGGTTACTCCTACGAGCAGTACTTC. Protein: CASSSPTSGYSYEQYF.

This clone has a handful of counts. This CDR3 is CASSPGTGELFF. The CDR3 coding sequence is TGCGCCAGCAGCCCTGGCACCGGGGAGCTGTTTTTT. The chain recombines TRBV4-1 with TRBJ2-2; the D is unclear. V lost 4 bases to trimming and J lost 4 bases, with 4 bases between them. This CDR3 spans 12 amino acids. Per the germline V gene, CDR1 is MGHRA and CDR2 is YSYEKL.

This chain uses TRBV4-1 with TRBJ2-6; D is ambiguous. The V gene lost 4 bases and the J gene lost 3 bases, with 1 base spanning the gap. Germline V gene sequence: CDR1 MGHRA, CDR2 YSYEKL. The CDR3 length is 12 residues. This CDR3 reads CASSLGANVLTF. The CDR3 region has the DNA TGCGCCAGCAGCCTTGGGGCCAACGTCCTGACTTTC.

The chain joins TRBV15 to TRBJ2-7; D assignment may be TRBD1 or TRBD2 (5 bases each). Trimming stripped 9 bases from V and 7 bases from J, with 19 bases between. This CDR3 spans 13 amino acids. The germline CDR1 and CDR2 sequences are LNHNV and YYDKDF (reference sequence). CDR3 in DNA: TGTGCCACGGGACCAGCGGAGGCCGTTGAGCAGTACTTC. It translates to CATGPAEAVEQYF. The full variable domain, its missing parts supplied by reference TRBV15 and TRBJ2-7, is DAMVIQNPRYQVTQFGKPVTLSCSQTLNHNVMYWYQQKSSQAPKLLFHYYDKDFNNEADTPDNFQSRRPNTSFCFLDIRSPGLGDTAMYLCATGPAEAVEQYFGPGTRLTVT.

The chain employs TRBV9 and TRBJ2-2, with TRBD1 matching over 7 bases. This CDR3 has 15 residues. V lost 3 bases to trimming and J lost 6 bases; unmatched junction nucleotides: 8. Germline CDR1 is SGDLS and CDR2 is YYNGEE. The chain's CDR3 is CASSAETGEAGELFF. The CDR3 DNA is TGTGCCAGCAGCGCCGAAACAGGGGAAGCCGGGGAGCTGTTTTTT. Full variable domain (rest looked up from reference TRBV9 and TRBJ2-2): DSGVTQTPKHLITATGQRVTLRCSPRSGDLSVYWYQQSLDQGLQFLIQYYNGEERAKGNILERFSAQQFPDLHSELNLSSLELGDSALYFCASSAETGEAGELFFGEGSRLTVL.

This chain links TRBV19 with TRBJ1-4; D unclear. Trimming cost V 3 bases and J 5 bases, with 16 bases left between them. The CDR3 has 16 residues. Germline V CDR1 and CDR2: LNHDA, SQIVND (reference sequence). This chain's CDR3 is CASSIHSPGENEKLFF. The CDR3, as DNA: TGTGCCAGTAGTATCCATAGTCCCGGCGAAAATGAAAAACTGTTTTTT.

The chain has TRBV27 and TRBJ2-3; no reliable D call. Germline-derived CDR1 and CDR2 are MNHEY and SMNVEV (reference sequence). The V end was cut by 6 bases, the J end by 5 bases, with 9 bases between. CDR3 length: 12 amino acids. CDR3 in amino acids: CASRQTGDTQYF. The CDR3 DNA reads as TGTGCCAGCAGGCAGACCGGAGATACGCAGTATTTT.

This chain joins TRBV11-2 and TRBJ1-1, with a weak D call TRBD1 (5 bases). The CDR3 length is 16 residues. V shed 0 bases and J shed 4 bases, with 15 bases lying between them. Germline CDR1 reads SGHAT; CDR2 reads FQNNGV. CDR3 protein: CASSLEPQGGSTEAFF. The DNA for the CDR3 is TGTGCCAGCAGCTTAGAGCCGCAGGGAGGTAGCACTGAAGCTTTCTTT.

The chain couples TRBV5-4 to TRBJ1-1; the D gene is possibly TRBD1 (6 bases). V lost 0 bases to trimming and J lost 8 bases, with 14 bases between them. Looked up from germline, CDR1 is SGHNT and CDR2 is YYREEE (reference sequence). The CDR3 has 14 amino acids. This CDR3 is CASSLEEGEVEAFF. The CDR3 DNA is TGTGCCAGCAGCTTGGAAGAGGGGGAGGTCGAAGCTTTCTTT.

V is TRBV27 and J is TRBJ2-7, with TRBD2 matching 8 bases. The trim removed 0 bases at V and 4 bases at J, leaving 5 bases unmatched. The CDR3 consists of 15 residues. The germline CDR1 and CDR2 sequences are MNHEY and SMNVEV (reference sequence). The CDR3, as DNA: TGTGCCAGCAGTTTATCAGCGGGGGAGACATACGAGCAGTACTTC. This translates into CASSLSAGETYEQYF.

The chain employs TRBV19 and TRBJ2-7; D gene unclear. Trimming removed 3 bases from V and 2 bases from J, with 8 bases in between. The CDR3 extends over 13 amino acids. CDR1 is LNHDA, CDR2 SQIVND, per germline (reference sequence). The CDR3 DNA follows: TGTGCCAGTAGTATCGATGACGCCTACGAGCAGTACTTC. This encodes CASSIDDAYEQYF.

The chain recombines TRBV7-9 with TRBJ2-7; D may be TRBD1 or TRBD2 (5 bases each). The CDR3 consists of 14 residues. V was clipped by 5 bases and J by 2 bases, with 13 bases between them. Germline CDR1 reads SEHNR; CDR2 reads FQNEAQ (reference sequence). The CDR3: CASSDRDGAYEQYF. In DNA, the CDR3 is TGTGCCAGCAGCGATAGGGACGGAGCCTACGAGCAGTACTTC.

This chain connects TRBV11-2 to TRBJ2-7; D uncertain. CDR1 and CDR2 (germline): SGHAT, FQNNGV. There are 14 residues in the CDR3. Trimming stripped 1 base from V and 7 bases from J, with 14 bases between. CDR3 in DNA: TGTGCCAGCAGCTTAGGGTACGGCGCGGAGGAGCAGTACTTC. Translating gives CASSLGYGAEEQYF.

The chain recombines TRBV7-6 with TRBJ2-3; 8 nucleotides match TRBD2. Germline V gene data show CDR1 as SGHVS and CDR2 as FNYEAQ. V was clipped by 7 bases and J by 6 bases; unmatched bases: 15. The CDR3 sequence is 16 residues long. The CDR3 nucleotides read TGTGCCAGCACCTTTAGTCAGCGGGGGCCTGCGGATACGCAGTATTTT. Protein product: CASTFSQRGPADTQYF.